The clone carrying this TCR beta chain was observed a handful of times. Its cognate antigen is unknown. This specimen comes from a study of cytomegalovirus exposure and HLA in healthy donors. Study-wide results and caveats: Later analysis suggested most CMV-associated TCR beta chains were HLA-restricted. When analyzed later, a missense DCLRE1C variant was found to be linked to TCR beta V- and J-gene trimming. The authors later found TCR association rates varying by HLA locus, with DRB1 most and HLA-C fewest.

Germline assignment: CDR1 SQVTM and CDR2 ANQGSEA. Losses at the gene ends were 6 bases for V and 4 bases for J; bases not matched to a gene: 3. The CDR3 consists of 13 residues. With 60 Vbeta and 13 Jbeta primers, the PCR was carried out. Data came from immunoSEQ multiplex PCR; TCRdb stores just in-frame clones and leaves some out. Here the sample spans about 62,000 clones, about 69% being singletons. Source material: PBMCs. The TCR originated in a woman aged 25 to 39 in good health and CMV-seronegative. The chain employs TRBV29-1 and TRBJ2-2; 9 bases fit TRBD1. The CDR3 DNA follows: TGCAGCGTGGGGACAGGGCTCACCGGGGAGCTGTTTTTT. Protein: CSVGTGLTGELFF.